The next 21 T cell receptor beta chains were all read from a single sample in a study of blood T cell repertoires in COVID-19. Sequencing was performed with immunoSEQ multiplex PCR; in TCRdb, only in-frame clones are kept and a portion is missing. The data hold 200,000 to 300,000 clones, with around 90% observed a single time. Sample: PBMCs or T cells enriched from blood (not recorded which). All receptors derive from a woman between 40 and 50 years old who had been exposed to COVID-19.

CDR3 coding DNA: TGTGCCAGCAGCCCGCAAACTAGCTCCTACGAGCAGTACTTC. Translation gives CASSPQTSSYEQYF. The chain combines TRBV27 with TRBJ2-7, with a weak D call TRBD2 (5 bases). Trimming cost V 6 bases and J 0 bases, with 12 bases left between them. Germline-derived CDR1 and CDR2 are MNHEY and SMNVEV (reference sequence). The CDR3 runs 14 residues.

The V gene is TRBV4-3, the J gene TRBJ2-3; D gene uncertain. The germline V gene has CDR1 LGHNA and CDR2 YSLEER. Deletions cut 2 bases from V and 0 bases from J, with 12 bases between. The CDR3 totals 16 residues. This CDR3 is CASSQNVYGSTDTQYF. The DNA for the CDR3 is TGCGCCAGCAGCCAAAACGTCTACGGGAGCACAGATACGCAGTATTTT.

This chain joins TRBV14 and TRBJ1-1, with unresolved D. The CDR3 runs 12 residues. Trimming shortened V by 4 bases and J by 3 bases, and 6 bases separated the two germline ends. Germline CDR1 is SGHDN and CDR2 is FVKESK. The CDR3 sequence: CASSRIDTEAFF. The DNA for the CDR3 is TGTGCCAGCAGCCGAATAGACACTGAAGCTTTCTTT.

This clone was counted a few times. CDR3 sequence: CAWSKGGSYEQYF. For the CDR3, the DNA is TGTGCCTGGAGTAAGGGGGGGTCCTACGAGCAGTACTTC. The genes are TRBV30 and TRBJ2-7, with D possibly being TRBD2 (7 bases). Germline V lookup: CDR1 GTSNPN, CDR2 SVGIG (reference sequence). The CDR3 is 13 residues long. The germline V and J ends were trimmed by 2 bases and 1 base, with 9 bases remaining between them.

Comment on this clone: At one boundary the junction diverges from the germline segment, which might be a read error. This rearrangement joins TRBV5-1 to TRBJ2-1; D is ambiguous. Germline CDR1 and CDR2: SGHRS and YFSETQ. There are 12 residues in the CDR3. CDR3 sequence reads: CASSQTYNEQFF. CDR3 DNA: TGTGCCAGCAGCCAAACCTACAATGAGCAGTTCTTC.

Remarks on this clone: Germline and junction disagree at one end, which may indicate a read error. V and J are TRBV19 and TRBJ2-5; TRBD2 matches at 10 bases. The CDR3 is made up of 13 amino acids. The germline gives CDR1 LNHDA, CDR2 SQIVND (reference sequence). Written as DNA, the CDR3 is TGTGCCAGTAAAGAGGCTAGCGGGGGTCCGGCTAACTTC. As protein: CASKEASGGPANF. Variable domain in full (rest from reference TRBV19 and TRBJ2-5): DGGITQSPKYLFRKEGQNVTLSCEQNLNHDAMYWYRQDPGQGLRLIYYSQIVNDFQKGDIAEGYSVSREKKESFPLTVTSAQKNPTAFYLCASKEASGGPANFGPGTRLLVL.

The chain employs TRBV18 and TRBJ2-5; a weak D match, TRBD2 (6 bases). The CDR3 covers 15 residues. Germline V lookup: CDR1 KGHSH, CDR2 LQKENI. V shed 3 bases and J shed 7 bases, with 18 bases lying between them. The CDR3 region has the DNA TGTGCCAGCTCACCGGGGGAGGCCAGCATGGGGACCCAGTACTTC. Its protein product is CASSPGEASMGTQYF. Combining the CDR3 with reference TRBV18 and TRBJ2-5 gives the whole variable domain NAGVMQNPRHLVRRRGQEARLRCSPMKGHSHVYWYRQLPEEGLKFMVYLQKENIIDESGMPKERFSAEFPKEGPSILRIQQVVRGDSAAYFCASSPGEASMGTQYFGPGTRLLVL.

The chain employs TRBV6-2 or TRBV6-3 and TRBJ1-2, with a tentative D call TRBD1 (5 bases). Per germline, CDR1 MNHEY and CDR2 SVGEGT. Trimming shortened V by 5 bases and J by 1 base, and 20 bases separated the two germline ends. The CDR3 has 17 amino acids. CDR3 nucleotide sequence: TGTGCCAGCAGTAGCACGGGACTATATAATTTTAACTATGGCTACACCTTC. Its translation is CASSSTGLYNFNYGYTF.

The chain links TRBV19 to TRBJ1-2; D unresolved. Deletions cut 4 bases from V and 2 bases from J, with 8 bases between. The CDR3 totals 13 residues. Germline assignment: CDR1 LNHDA and CDR2 SQIVND (reference sequence). The CDR3 region has the DNA TGTGCCAGTAGTAAAACAGAGAACTATGGCTACACCTTC. This gives the protein CASSKTENYGYTF.

The genes are TRBV19 and TRBJ1-2; 9 bases align to TRBD1. Looked up from germline, CDR1 is LNHDA and CDR2 is SQIVND (reference sequence). CDR3 size: 15 residues. V lost 0 bases and J lost 4; bases outside the gene matches: 3. The CDR3 sequence is CASSIETGGSYGYTF. CDR3 coding DNA: TGTGCCAGTAGTATAGAGACAGGGGGAAGCTATGGCTACACCTTC.

This chain uses TRBV12-2 with TRBJ2-4; the table's D call of TRBD1 was not tested on the DNA. TRBV12-2 is a recognized pseudogene. CDR3 length equals 19 residues. The CDR3 nucleotides are TGTGCAAGTCGCTTAGGGTCAGGGCTTAGGATTGGTAGCAAAAACATTCAGTACTTC. It yields the protein CASRLGSGLRIGSKNIQYF.

The chain has TRBV3-1 (or the pseudogene TRBV3-2) and TRBJ1-2, with D tentatively TRBD1 (6 bases). From germline, CDR1 is LGHDT and CDR2 YNNKEL (reference sequence). The CDR3 length is 13 residues. The ends were cut back, 6 bases at V and 8 bases at J, with 16 bases in the middle. CDR3 DNA: TGTGCCAGCAGACTTAACACAGGGACCGGCTACACCTTC. The encoded protein is CASRLNTGTGYTF.

CDR3 sequence (DNA): TGTGCCAGCAGTAGACAGACCTACGAGCAGTACTTC. Protein product: CASSRQTYEQYF. The V gene is TRBV6-2 or TRBV6-3, the J gene TRBJ2-7; TRBD1 is a possible D gene (5 bases). CDR3 length: 12 residues. In germline, CDR1 is MNHEY, CDR2 SVGEGT. Between the trimmed V and J ends, which lost 5 bases and 2 bases, there was a span of 7 bases.

The chain has TRBV5-8 and TRBJ2-2, with TRBD2 matching 10 bases. CDR3 size: 16 residues. The germline gives CDR1 SGHTS, CDR2 YDEGEE. The V gene end was trimmed by 1 base and the J gene end by 4 bases; junction bases not matched to a gene: 4. The CDR3 DNA reads as TGTGCCAGCAGCTTGAGGCTAGCGGGGGCCACCGGGGAGCTGTTTTTT. This translates into CASSLRLAGATGELFF.

The V call is TRBV6-5, the J call TRBJ1-3; no reliable D call. CDR1 is MNHEY, CDR2 SVGAGI, per germline. CDR3 length: 14 amino acids. Deletions cut 5 bases from V and 2 bases from J, with 10 bases between. The CDR3 sequence is CASSRSSAGNTIYF. CDR3 nucleotides: TGTGCCAGCAGTAGGAGTTCGGCTGGAAACACCATATATTTT.

This clone came up a few times. A read error may account for a junction end that differs from germline. The chain carries TRBV5-1 and TRBJ1-2, with no clear D. Per the germline V gene, CDR1 is SGHRS and CDR2 is YFSETQ. The CDR3 loop spans 15 amino acids. The CDR3 region has the DNA TGTGCCAGCAGCTTGGCCGAGGGATTATCTGATGGCTACACCTTC. It specifies CASSLAEGLSDGYTF.

The chain links TRBV25-1 to TRBJ1-1; 8 nucleotides agree with TRBD1. Germline values: CDR1 MGHDK, CDR2 SYGVNS. CDR3 size: 15 residues. J was trimmed by 5 bases and V by 3 bases; bases with no gene match: 8. CDR3: CASSDLGQGGTEAFF. The CDR3 DNA reads as TGTGCCAGCAGTGATTTAGGACAGGGAGGAACTGAAGCTTTCTTT.

In its sample, this clone was seen once. This CDR3 reads CAISEPGQHNEQFF. The CDR3 region has the DNA TGTGCCATCAGTGAACCGGGACAGCACAATGAGCAGTTCTTC. J is TRBJ2-1 and V is TRBV10-3; 7 bases are shared with TRBD1. CDR1 ENHRY and CDR2 SYGVKD come from the germline V gene. V dropped 3 bases and J dropped 5; count of bases not matched to a gene: 4. This CDR3 region has 14 residues.

The chain joins TRBV4-1 to TRBJ2-1; 7 bases agree with TRBD1. This CDR3 contains 15 residues. Per the germline V gene, CDR1 is MGHRA and CDR2 is YSYEKL. Germline trimming cut 4 bases from V and 5 bases from J; bases unmatched to any gene: 8. CDR3 sequence: CASSPWDSGHNEQFF. The CDR3 region has the DNA TGCGCCAGCAGCCCCTGGGACAGCGGCCACAATGAGCAGTTCTTC.

The chain joins TRBV5-1 to TRBJ2-5, with D unresolved. The CDR3 covers 13 residues. V was clipped by 0 bases and J by 3 bases, with 6 bases between them. The germline V gene has CDR1 SGHRS and CDR2 YFSETQ. This CDR3 reads CASSLVGKETQYF. The CDR3 coding sequence is TGCGCCAGCAGCTTGGTCGGTAAAGAGACCCAGTACTTC. Full variable domain (missing parts from reference TRBV5-1 and TRBJ2-5): KAGVTQTPRYLIKTRGQQVTLSCSPISGHRSVSWYQQTPGQGLQFLFEYFSETQRNKGNFPGRFSGRQFSNSRSEMNVSTLELGDSALYLCASSLVGKETQYFGPGTRLLVL.

The chain is built from TRBV7-2 and TRBJ2-4; D may be TRBD1 (6 bases). This CDR3 comprises 14 residues. Per germline, CDR1 SGHTA and CDR2 FQGNSA. Trimming left V 5 bases short and J 3 bases short, with 11 bases between. The DNA of the CDR3 is TGTGCCAGCAGCCCAGGGGCGGGCAAAAACATTCAGTACTTC. Residues: CASSPGAGKNIQYF.